The entry below describes one T cell receptor (beta chain). This entry belongs to a study of graft-versus-host responses after intestinal transplantation. Study-level background: Recipients got multivisceral, liver-intestinal, or isolated intestinal transplants.

The protocol was immunoSEQ multiplex PCR, while the TCRdb copy is restricted to in-frame clones and leaves out a portion. The sample includes more than 50,000 clones, 90% to 95% of them seen just once. Here the sequenced sample was PBMCs, taken 118 days after intestinal transplantation. This clonotype was obtained from a human patient who received an intestinal transplant, so some T cells may come from the graft donor.

CDR3 DNA sequence: TGTGCCAGCAGTGGGGTTTACAATGAGCAGTTCTTC. This sequence encodes CASSGVYNEQFF. J is TRBJ2-1 and V is TRBV6-6; D is ambiguous. This CDR3 spans 12 amino acids. Germline V lookup: CDR1 MNHNY, CDR2 SVGAGI (reference sequence). V lost 5 bases, J lost 4 bases, and 6 bases lay in between.